This TCR beta chain was sequenced for a study of T cells after yellow fever vaccination. At least ten counts were recorded for this clonotype. TCRdb reprocessed the 5' RACE reads with MiXCR, giving one entry per CDR3 protein. The table lists roughly 120,000 distinct CDR3 sequences, nearly 7.5% of them singletons, with around 2.5% in the top ten. This sequence was found in a man between 18 and 29 years old who received the YFV17D yellow fever vaccine. The sequencing here drew on CD4+ T cells sorted from PBMCs, taken more than 8 days after the first yellow fever vaccination.

CDR3 loop: CASSLPGAGETQYF. CDR3 bases: TGTGCCAGCAGCTTGCCCGGGGCTGGAGAGACCCAGTACTTC. This sequence joins TRBV7-2 and TRBJ2-5; D may be TRBD1 or TRBD2 (5 bases each). V was cut by 3 bases and J by 4 bases, with 12 bases left in between. Germline assignment: CDR1 SGHTA and CDR2 FQGNSA. There are 14 residues in the CDR3.